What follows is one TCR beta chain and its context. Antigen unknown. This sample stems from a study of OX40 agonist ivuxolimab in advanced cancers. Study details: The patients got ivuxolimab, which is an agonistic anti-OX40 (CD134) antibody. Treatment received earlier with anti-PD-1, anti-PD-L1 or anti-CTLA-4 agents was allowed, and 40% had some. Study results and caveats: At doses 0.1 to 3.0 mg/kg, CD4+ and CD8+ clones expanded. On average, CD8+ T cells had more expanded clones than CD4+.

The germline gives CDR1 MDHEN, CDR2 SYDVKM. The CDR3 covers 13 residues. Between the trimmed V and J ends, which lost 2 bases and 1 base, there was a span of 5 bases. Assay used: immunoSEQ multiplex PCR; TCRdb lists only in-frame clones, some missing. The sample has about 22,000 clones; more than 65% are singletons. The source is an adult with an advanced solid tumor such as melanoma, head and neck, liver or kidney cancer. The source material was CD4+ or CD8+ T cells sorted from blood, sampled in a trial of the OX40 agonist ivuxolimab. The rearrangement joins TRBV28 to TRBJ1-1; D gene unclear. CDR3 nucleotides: TGTGCCAGCAGTTTAAGGTGGAACACTGAAGCTTTCTTT. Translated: CASSLRWNTEAFF.